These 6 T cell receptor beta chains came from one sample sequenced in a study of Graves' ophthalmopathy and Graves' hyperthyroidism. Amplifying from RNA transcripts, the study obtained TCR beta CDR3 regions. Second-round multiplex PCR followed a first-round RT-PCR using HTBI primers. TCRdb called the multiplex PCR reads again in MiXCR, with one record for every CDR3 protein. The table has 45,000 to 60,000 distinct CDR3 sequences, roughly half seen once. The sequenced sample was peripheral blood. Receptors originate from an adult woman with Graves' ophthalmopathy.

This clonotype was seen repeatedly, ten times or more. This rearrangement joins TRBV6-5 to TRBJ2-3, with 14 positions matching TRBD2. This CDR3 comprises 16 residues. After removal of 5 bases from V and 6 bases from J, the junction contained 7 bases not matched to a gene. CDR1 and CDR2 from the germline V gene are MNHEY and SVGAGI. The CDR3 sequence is CASSRGTSGSEDTQYF. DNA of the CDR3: TGTGCCAGCAGTAGGGGGACTAGCGGGAGCGAGGATACGCAGTATTTT.

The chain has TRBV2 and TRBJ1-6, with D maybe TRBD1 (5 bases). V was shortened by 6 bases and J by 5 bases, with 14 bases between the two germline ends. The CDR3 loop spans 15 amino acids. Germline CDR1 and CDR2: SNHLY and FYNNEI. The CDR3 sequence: CASSTNRLDNSPLHF. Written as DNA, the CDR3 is TGTGCCAGCAGCACTAACAGGTTGGATAATTCACCCCTCCACTTT.

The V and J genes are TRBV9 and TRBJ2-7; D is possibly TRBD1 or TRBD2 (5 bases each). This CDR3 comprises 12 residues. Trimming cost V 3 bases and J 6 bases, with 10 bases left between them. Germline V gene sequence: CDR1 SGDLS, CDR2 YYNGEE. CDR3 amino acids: CASSGGFSEQYF. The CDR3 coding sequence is TGTGCCAGCAGCGGGGGGTTCTCCGAGCAGTACTTC.

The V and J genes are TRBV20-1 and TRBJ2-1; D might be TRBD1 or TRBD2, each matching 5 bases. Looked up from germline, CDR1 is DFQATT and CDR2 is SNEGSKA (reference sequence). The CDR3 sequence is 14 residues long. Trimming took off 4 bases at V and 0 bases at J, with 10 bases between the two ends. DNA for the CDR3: TGCAGTGCTAACCGGGGACGCTCCTACAATGAGCAGTTCTTC. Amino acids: CSANRGRSYNEQFF.

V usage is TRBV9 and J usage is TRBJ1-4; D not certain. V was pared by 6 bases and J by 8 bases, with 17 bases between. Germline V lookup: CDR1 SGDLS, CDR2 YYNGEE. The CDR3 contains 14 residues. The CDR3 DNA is TGTGCCAGCACAAAGAGAGCTAGCGGGGAAAAACTGTTTTTT. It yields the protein CASTKRASGEKLFF.

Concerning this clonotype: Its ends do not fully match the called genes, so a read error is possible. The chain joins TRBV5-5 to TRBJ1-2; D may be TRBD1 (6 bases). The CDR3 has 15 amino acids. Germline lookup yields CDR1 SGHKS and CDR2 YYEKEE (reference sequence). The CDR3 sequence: CASSFSGTPYYGNTF. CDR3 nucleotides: TGTGCCAGCAGCTTTTCCGGGACACCATACTATGGCAACACCTTC.